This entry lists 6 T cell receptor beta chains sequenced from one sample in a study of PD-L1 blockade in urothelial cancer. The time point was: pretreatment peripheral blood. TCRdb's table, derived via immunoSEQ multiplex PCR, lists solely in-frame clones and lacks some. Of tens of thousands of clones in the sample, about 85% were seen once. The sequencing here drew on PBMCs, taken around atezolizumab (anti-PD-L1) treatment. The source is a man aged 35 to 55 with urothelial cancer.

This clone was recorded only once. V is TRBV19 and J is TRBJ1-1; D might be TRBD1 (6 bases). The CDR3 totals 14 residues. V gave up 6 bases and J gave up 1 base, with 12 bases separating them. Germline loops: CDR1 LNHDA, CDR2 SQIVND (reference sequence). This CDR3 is CASRQGQRNTEAFF. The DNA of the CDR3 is TGTGCCAGTAGACAAGGACAGCGGAACACTGAAGCTTTCTTT. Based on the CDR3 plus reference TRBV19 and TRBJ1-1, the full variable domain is DGGITQSPKYLFRKEGQNVTLSCEQNLNHDAMYWYRQDPGQGLRLIYYSQIVNDFQKGDIAEGYSVSREKKESFPLTVTSAQKNPTAFYLCASRQGQRNTEAFFGQGTRLTVV.

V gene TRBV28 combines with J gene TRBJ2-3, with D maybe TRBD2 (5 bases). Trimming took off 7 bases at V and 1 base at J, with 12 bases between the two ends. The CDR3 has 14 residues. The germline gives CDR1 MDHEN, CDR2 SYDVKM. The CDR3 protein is CASTRGPGTDTQYF. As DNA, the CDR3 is TGTGCCAGCACCCGCGGGCCCGGCACAGATACGCAGTATTTT.

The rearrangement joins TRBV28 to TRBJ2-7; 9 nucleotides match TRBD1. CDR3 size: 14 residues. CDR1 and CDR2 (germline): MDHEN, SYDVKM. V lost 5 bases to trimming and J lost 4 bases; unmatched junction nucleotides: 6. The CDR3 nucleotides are TGTGCCAGCAGTCAAGGGACAGGGCTGTACGAGCAGTACTTC. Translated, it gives CASSQGTGLYEQYF.

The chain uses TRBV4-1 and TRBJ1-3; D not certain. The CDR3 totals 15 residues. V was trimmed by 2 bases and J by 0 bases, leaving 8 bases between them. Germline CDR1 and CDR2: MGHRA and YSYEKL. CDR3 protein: CASSQTANSGNTIYF. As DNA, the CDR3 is TGCGCCAGCAGCCAAACCGCTAACTCTGGAAACACCATATATTTT.

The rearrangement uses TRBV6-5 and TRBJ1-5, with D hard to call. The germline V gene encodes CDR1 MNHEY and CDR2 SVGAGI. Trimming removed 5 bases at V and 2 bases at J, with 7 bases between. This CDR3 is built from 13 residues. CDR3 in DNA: TGTGCCAGCAGTCCCCCGGGCAATCAGCCCCAGCATTTT. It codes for CASSPPGNQPQHF.

In nucleotides, the CDR3 is TGTGCCAGCAGCTTGGAGCTTTCTAATGAAAAACTGTTTTTT. This sequence encodes CASSLELSNEKLFF. The gene calls are TRBV5-4 and TRBJ1-4; no definite D call. There are 14 residues in the CDR3. Trimming shortened V by 0 bases and J by 3 bases, and 6 bases separated the two germline ends. The germline CDR1 and CDR2 sequences are SGHNT and YYREEE (reference sequence).